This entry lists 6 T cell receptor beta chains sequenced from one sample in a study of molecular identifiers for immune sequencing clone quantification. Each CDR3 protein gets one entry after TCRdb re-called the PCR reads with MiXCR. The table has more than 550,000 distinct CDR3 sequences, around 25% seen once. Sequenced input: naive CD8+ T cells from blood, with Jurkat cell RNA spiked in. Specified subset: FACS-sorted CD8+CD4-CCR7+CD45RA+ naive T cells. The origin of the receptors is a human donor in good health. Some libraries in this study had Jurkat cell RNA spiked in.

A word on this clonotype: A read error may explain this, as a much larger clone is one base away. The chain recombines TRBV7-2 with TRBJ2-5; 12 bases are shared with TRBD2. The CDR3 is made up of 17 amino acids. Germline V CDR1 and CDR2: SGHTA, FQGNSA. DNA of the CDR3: TGTGCCAGCAGCTTAGTACTAGCGGGGGGCGGAAAAGAGACCCCGTACTTC. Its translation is CASSLVLAGGGKETPYF.

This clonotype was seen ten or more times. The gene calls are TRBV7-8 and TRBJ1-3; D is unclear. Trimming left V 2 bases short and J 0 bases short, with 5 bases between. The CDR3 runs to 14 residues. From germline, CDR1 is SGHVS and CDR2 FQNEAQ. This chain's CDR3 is CASSLLGSGNTIYF. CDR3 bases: TGTGCCAGCAGCTTACTGGGCTCTGGAAACACCATATATTTT.

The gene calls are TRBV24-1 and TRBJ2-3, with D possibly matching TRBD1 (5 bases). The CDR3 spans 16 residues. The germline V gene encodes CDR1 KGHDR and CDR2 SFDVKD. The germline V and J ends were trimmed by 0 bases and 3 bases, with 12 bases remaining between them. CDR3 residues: CATSDLGQERTDTQYF. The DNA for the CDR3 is TGTGCCACCAGTGATTTGGGACAAGAAAGGACAGATACGCAGTATTTT.

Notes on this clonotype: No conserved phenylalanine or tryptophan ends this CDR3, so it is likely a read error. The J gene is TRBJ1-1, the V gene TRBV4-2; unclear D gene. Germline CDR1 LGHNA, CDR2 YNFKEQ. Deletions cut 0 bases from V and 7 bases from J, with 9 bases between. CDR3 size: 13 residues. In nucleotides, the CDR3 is TGTGCCAGCAGCCAAGATTATCTGGGTGAAGCTTTCTCT. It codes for CASSQDYLGEAFS.

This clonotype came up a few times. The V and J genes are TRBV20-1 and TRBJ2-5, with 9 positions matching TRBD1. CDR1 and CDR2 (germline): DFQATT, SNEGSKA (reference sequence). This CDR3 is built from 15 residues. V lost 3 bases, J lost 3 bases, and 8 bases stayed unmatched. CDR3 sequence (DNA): TGCAGTGCTAGCCCCGGGACAGGGATGGAAGAGACCCAGTACTTC. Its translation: CSASPGTGMEETQYF.

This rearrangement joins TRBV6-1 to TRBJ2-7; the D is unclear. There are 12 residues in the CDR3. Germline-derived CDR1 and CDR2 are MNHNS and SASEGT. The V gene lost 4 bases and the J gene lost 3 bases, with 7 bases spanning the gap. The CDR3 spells CASSVYSYEQYF. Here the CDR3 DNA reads TGTGCCAGCAGTGTGTACAGCTACGAGCAGTACTTC.